This TCR beta chain is from a study of lymphopenia after photon versus proton radiotherapy. In regard to this clone: Its antigen is unidentified.

Regarding the study as a whole: Photon-treated patients lost naive T cells and TCR diversity; proton-treated stayed stable. Post-nadir diversity loss with photons came from oligoclonal expansion, particularly CD8+ Temra cells.

Per germline, CDR1 MNHEY and CDR2 SVGAGI. CDR3 length: 11 residues. V was clipped by 4 bases and J by 8 bases, with 6 bases between them. Clones were read by immunoSEQ multiplex PCR, and TCRdb kept only the in-frame ones, dropping some. The sample lists 35,000 to 45,000 clones, roughly four fifths occurring once. The receptor was isolated from a woman aged 70-85 years with pancreatic cancer. The rearrangement uses TRBV6-5 and TRBJ2-1; D remains ambiguous. The sequencing here drew on peripheral blood, taken from a patient treated with proton-based radiotherapy. The chain's CDR3 is CASSWFDEQFF. The CDR3 nucleotides are TGTGCCAGCAGTTGGTTCGATGAGCAGTTCTTC.